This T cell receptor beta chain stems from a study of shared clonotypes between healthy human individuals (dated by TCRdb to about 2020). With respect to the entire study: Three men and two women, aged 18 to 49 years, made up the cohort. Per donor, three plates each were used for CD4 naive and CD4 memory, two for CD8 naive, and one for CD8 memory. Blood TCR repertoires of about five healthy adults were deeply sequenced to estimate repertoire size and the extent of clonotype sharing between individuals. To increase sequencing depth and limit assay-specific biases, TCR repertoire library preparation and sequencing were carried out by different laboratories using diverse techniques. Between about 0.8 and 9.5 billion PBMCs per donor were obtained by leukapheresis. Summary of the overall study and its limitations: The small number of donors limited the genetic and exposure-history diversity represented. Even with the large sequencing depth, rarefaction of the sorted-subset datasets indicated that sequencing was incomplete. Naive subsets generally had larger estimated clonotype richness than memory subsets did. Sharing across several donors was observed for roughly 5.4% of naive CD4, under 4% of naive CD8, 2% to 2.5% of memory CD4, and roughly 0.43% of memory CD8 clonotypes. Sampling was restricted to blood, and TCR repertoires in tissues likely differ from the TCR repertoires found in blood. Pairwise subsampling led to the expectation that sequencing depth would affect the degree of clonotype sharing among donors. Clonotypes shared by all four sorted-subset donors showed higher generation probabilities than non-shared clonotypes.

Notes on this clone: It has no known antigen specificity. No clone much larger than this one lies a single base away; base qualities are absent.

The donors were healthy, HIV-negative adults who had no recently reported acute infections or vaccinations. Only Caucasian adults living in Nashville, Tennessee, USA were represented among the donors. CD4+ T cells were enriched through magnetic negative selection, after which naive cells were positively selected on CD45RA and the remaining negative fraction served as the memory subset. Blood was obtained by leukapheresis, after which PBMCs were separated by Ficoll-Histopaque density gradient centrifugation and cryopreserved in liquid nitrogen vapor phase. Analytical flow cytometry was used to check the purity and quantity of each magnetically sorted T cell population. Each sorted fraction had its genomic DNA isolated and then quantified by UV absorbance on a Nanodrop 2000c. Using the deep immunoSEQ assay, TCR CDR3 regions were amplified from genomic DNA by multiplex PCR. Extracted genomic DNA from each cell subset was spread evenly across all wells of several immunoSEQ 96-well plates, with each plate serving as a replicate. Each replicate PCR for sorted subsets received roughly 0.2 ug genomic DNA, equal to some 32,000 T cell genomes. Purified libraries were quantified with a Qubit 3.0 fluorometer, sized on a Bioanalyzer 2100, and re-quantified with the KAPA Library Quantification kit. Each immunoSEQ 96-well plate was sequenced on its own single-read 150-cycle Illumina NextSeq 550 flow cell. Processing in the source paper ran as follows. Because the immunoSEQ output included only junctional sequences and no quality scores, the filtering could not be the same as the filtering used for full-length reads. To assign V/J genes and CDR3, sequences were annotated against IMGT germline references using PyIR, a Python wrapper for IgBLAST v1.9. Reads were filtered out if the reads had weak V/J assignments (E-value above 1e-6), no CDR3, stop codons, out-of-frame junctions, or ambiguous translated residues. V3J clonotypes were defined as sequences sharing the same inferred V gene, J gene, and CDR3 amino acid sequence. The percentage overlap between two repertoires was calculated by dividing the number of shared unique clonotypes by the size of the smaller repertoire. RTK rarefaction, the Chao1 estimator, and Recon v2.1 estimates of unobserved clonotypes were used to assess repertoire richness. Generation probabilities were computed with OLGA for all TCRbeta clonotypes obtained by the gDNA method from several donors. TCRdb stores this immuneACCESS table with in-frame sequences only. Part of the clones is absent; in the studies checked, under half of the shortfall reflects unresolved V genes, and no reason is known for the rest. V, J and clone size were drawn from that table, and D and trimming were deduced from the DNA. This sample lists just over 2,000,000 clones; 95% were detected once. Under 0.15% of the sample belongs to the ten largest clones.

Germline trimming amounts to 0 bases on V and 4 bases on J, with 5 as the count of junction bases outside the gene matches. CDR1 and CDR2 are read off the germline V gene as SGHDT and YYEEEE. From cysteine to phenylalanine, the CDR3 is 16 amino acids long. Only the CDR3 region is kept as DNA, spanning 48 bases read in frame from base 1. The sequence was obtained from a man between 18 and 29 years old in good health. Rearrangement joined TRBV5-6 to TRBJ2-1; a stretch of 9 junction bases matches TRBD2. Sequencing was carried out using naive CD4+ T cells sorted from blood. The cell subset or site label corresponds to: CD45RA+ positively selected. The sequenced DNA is TGTGCCAGCAGCTTGGCTAGCGGGGCTGGTTACAATGAGCAGTTCTTC. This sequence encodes CASSLASGAGYNEQFF.